Listed below are T cell receptor beta chains from one sample, sequenced in a study of long-term antiretroviral therapy in people with HIV. The assay was immunoSEQ multiplex PCR, and TCRdb's table has in-frame clones only and misses some. Among some 28,000 clones listed, about 80% were seen once. The source was unsorted PBMCs, collected 0.3 years after starting antiretroviral therapy. The receptor set was obtained from a man aged 40-49 years with HIV. CDR3s include the opening cysteine and the closing phenylalanine or tryptophan. A D gene is named only where the DNA matches it firmly. Clone size is shown for a subset of rows, as once, few, many or a class of expanded clone.

V gene: TRBV20-1
D gene: NA
clone size: NA
J gene: TRBJ1-1
CDR3 DNA: TGCAGTGCTAGAAGGGCATATGAAGCTTTCTTT
CDR3 protein: CSARRAYEAFF

V gene: TRBV5-1
D gene: NA
clone size: few
J gene: TRBJ2-3
CDR3 DNA: TGCGCCAGCAGCTTGTGGAGCGCCCCAGGTACAGATACGCAGTATTTT
CDR3 protein: CASSLWSAPGTDTQYF

V gene: TRBV13
D gene: NA
clone size: NA
J gene: TRBJ2-3
CDR3 DNA: TGTGCCAGCAGCCGGGGACCGAGCACAGATACGCAGTATTTT
CDR3 protein: CASSRGPSTDTQYF

V gene: TRBV5-6
D gene: NA
clone size: NA
J gene: TRBJ2-3
CDR3 DNA: TGTGCCAGCAGCATCCGGGACGGCCGGGGAGATACGCAGTATTTT
CDR3 protein: CASSIRDGRGDTQYF

V gene: TRBV7-2
D gene: NA
clone size: few
J gene: TRBJ2-5
CDR3 DNA: TGTGCCAGCAGCTTAAGTCTGGGTGAGACCCAGTACTTC
CDR3 protein: CASSLSLGETQYF

V gene: TRBV19
D gene: TRBD1
clone size: NA
J gene: TRBJ1-1
CDR3 DNA: TGTGCCAGTAGTACTTACAGGGGGCCCCTGAACACTGAAGCTTTCTTT
CDR3 protein: CASSTYRGPLNTEAFF

V gene: TRBV9
D gene: NA
clone size: few
J gene: TRBJ2-7
CDR3 DNA: TGTGCCAGCAGCGTAGCCGGGAGAGAGAACGAGCAGTACTTC
CDR3 protein: CASSVAGRENEQYF

V gene: TRBV2
D gene: NA
clone size: few
J gene: TRBJ2-7
CDR3 DNA: TGTGCCAGCAGTGGCTCTGATAGGGAGCAGTACTTC
CDR3 protein: CASSGSDREQYF

V gene: TRBV28
D gene: TRBD1
clone size: NA
J gene: TRBJ2-7
CDR3 DNA: TGTGCCAGCAGGCGGCCCAGGACAGGGCACTACGAGCAGTACTTC
CDR3 protein: CASRRPRTGHYEQYF

V gene: TRBV6-5
D gene: TRBD1
clone size: NA
J gene: TRBJ1-1
CDR3 DNA: TGTGCCAGCAGTTACTCGGCGGGGACAGGGGTCGCTTTCTTT
CDR3 protein: CASSYSAGTGVAFF

V gene: TRBV4-1
D gene: TRBD2
clone size: NA
J gene: TRBJ2-1
CDR3 DNA: TGCGCCAGCAGCCAGGGCCGGACTAGCGGGAGCGATGAGCAGTTCTTC
CDR3 protein: CASSQGRTSGSDEQFF

V gene: TRBV7-2
D gene: TRBD1
clone size: NA
J gene: TRBJ1-1
CDR3 DNA: TGTGCCAGCAGCTTCCAGGGGGCGAGCACTGAAGCTTTCTTT
CDR3 protein: CASSFQGASTEAFF

V gene: TRBV29-1
D gene: NA
clone size: few
J gene: TRBJ2-7
CDR3 DNA: TGCAGCGTTGATGGGGAGACAGACTACGAGCAGTACTTC
CDR3 protein: CSVDGETDYEQYF

V gene: TRBV21-1
D gene: NA
clone size: NA
J gene: TRBJ2-3
CDR3 DNA: TGTGCCAGCAGCCCCGTAGGGGGGGGCCCCCCAGATACGCAGTATTTT
CDR3 protein: CASSPVGGGPPDTQYF

V gene: TRBV5-1
D gene: NA
clone size: NA
J gene: TRBJ2-7
CDR3 DNA: TGCGCCAGCAGCGCGGACCTGAGGGGGCAGTACTTC
CDR3 protein: CASSADLRGQYF

V gene: TRBV5-4
D gene: NA
clone size: few
J gene: TRBJ2-3
CDR3 DNA: TGTGCCAGCAGCTTCGGCGTCGCCGGCACAGATACGCAGTATTTT
CDR3 protein: CASSFGVAGTDTQYF

V gene: TRBV10-2
D gene: NA
clone size: NA
J gene: TRBJ1-6
CDR3 DNA: TGCGCCAGCAGAGACCCGTCGGTGGGATCACCCCTCCACTTT
CDR3 protein: CASRDPSVGSPLHF

V gene: TRBV29-1
D gene: NA
clone size: NA
J gene: TRBJ2-1
CDR3 DNA: TGCAGCGTTGAGAACCCCCGGGGGAGCTCCTACAATGAGCAGTTCTTC
CDR3 protein: CSVENPRGSSYNEQFF

V gene: TRBV19
D gene: TRBD2
clone size: NA
J gene: TRBJ2-3
CDR3 DNA: TGTGCCAGTAGAGGGACCAACTGGGGGGGAGATACGCAGTATTTT
CDR3 protein: CASRGTNWGGDTQYF

V gene: TRBV20-1
D gene: NA
clone size: NA
J gene: TRBJ1-5
CDR3 DNA: TGCAGTGCTAGAGACAATCAGCCCCAGCATTTT
CDR3 protein: CSARDNQPQHF

V gene: TRBV5-4
D gene: TRBD1
clone size: NA
J gene: TRBJ2-3
CDR3 DNA: TGTGCCAGCAGCTCGACCGACAGGGTCGGAGATACGCAGTATTTT
CDR3 protein: CASSSTDRVGDTQYF

V gene: TRBV19
D gene: NA
clone size: few
J gene: TRBJ1-5
CDR3 DNA: TGTGCCAGTAGTATATGGGGGAACAGCCGGCAGCCCCAGCATTTT
CDR3 protein: CASSIWGNSRQPQHF

V gene: TRBV7-2
D gene: TRBD2
clone size: NA
J gene: TRBJ2-5
CDR3 DNA: TGTGCCAGCAGCTCGTCGACTAGCGGGGGCCAAGAGACCCAGTACTTC
CDR3 protein: CASSSSTSGGQETQYF

V gene: TRBV29-1
D gene: TRBD1
clone size: NA
J gene: TRBJ2-5
CDR3 DNA: TGCAGCGTGGTCGGAGACAGGGCAGAGACCCAGTACTTC
CDR3 protein: CSVVGDRAETQYF

V gene: TRBV4-3
D gene: NA
clone size: NA
J gene: TRBJ2-7
CDR3 DNA: TGCGCCAGCAGCCAAGATGGATCCGGATTCTACGAGCAGTACTTC
CDR3 protein: CASSQDGSGFYEQYF

V gene: TRBV10-1
D gene: TRBD1
clone size: NA
J gene: TRBJ2-3
CDR3 DNA: TGCGCCAGCAGTGAGTTAAGACAGGGGATTACAGATACGCAGTATTTT
CDR3 protein: CASSELRQGITDTQYF

V gene: TRBV11-3
D gene: TRBD1
clone size: NA
J gene: TRBJ2-1
CDR3 DNA: TGTGCCAGCAGTAAGGGGACAGGGTACAATGAGCAGTTCTTC
CDR3 protein: CASSKGTGYNEQFF

V gene: TRBV6-1
D gene: NA
clone size: NA
J gene: TRBJ2-7
CDR3 DNA: TGTGCCAGCAGCGTCGGAGCCTACGAGCAGTACTTC
CDR3 protein: CASSVGAYEQYF

V gene: TRBV7-3
D gene: TRBD1
clone size: NA
J gene: TRBJ2-3
CDR3 DNA: TGTGCCAGCAGCGCCAGGGGACAGGGGAACACAGATACGCAGTATTTT
CDR3 protein: CASSARGQGNTDTQYF

V gene: TRBV7-9
D gene: TRBD1
clone size: once
J gene: TRBJ1-2
CDR3 DNA: TGTGCCAGCAGCTTGGGGACAGGGGTCGACTATGGCTACACCTTC
CDR3 protein: CASSLGTGVDYGYTF

V gene: TRBV5-6
D gene: NA
clone size: NA
J gene: TRBJ1-5
CDR3 DNA: TGTGCCAGCAGCTTGTGGCAGGGGCTCAAAAGAGCCCAGCATTTT
CDR3 protein: CASSLWQGLKRAQHF

V gene: TRBV2
D gene: TRBD2
clone size: NA
J gene: TRBJ2-3
CDR3 DNA: TGTGCCAGCTCGACTAGCGGGAGGGGTACGCAGTATTTT
CDR3 protein: CASSTSGRGTQYF

V gene: TRBV30
D gene: TRBD1
clone size: few
J gene: TRBJ1-1
CDR3 DNA: TGTGCCTGGAGCTCACAGGGGTACACTGAAGCTTTCTTT
CDR3 protein: CAWSSQGYTEAFF

V gene: TRBV7-2
D gene: NA
clone size: NA
J gene: TRBJ1-5
CDR3 DNA: TGTGCCAGCAGCGAAAATAATCAGCCCCAGCATTTT
CDR3 protein: CASSENNQPQHF

V gene: TRBV13
D gene: NA
clone size: NA
J gene: TRBJ2-7
CDR3 DNA: TGTGCCAGCAGCTTATTTAGGACCTCCTACGAGCAGTACTTC
CDR3 protein: CASSLFRTSYEQYF

V gene: TRBV4-2
D gene: TRBD2
clone size: NA
J gene: TRBJ2-5
CDR3 DNA: TGTGCCAGCAGCCAAGATGGAGCGGGGTCTCAAGAGACCCAGTACTTC
CDR3 protein: CASSQDGAGSQETQYF

V gene: TRBV2
D gene: NA
clone size: NA
J gene: TRBJ2-5
CDR3 DNA: TGTGCCAGCAGTGTAGACAGCGGTGAGACCCAGTACTTC
CDR3 protein: CASSVDSGETQYF